This T cell receptor (beta chain) is drawn from a study of blood T cell repertoires in COVID-19. Turning to the study itself: The United States, Italy and Spain provided the acute and convalescent COVID-19 samples. The analysed material was cDNA or gDNA that came from T cells, B-cell-depleted T cells, or PBMCs.

Original processing methods: Estimates of nucleated cell counts were drawn from the amplification of reference gene primers. The data were produced by immunoSEQ multiplex PCR, yet TCRdb's version contains in-frame clones alone and is incomplete. That table supplies the V and J calls and clone size; D and trimming were determined from the DNA. The sample includes approximately 35,000 clones, 80% to 90% of them seen just once. The source of this sequence is a man aged 55 to 70 with active COVID-19. The sequenced sample consisted of peripheral blood.

CDR3 nucleotides: TGTGCCAGCAGCTTTGCGGGAACTAGAAGCACAGATACGCAGTATTTT. Translated, it gives CASSFAGTRSTDTQYF. The chain combines TRBV5-4 with TRBJ2-3; weak D call: TRBD2 (6 bases). Trimming cost V 2 bases and J 0 bases, with 13 bases left between them. CDR1 SGHNT and CDR2 YYREEE come from the germline V gene (reference sequence). The CDR3 is made up of 16 amino acids.